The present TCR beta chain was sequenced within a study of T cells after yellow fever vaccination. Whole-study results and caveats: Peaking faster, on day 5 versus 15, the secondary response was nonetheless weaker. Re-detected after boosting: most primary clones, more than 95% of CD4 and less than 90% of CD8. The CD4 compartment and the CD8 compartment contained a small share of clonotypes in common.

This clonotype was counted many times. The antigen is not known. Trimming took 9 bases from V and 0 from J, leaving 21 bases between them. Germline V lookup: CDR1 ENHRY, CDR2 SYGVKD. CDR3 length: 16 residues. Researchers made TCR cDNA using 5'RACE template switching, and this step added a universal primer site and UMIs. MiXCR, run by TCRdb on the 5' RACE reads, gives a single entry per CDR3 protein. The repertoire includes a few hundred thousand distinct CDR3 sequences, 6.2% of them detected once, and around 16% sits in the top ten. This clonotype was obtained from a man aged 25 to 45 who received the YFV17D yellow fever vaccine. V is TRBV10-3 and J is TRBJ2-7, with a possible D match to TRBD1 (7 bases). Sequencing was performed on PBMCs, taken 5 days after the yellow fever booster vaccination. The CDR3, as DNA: TGTGCCATACGGGGACAGTTCGGACTAAGCTCCTACGAGCAGTACTTC. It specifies CAIRGQFGLSSYEQYF.